This TCR beta chain was captured by sequencing in a study of low-dose radiotherapy and immunotherapy resistance in tumors. On the study more broadly: The study administered intravenous cyclophosphamide at 200 mg/m2 every two weeks, one day ahead of radiation and immunotherapy.

The CDR3 is 11 residues long. V lost 8 bases to trimming and J lost 7 bases, with 10 bases between them. Germline V gene sequence: CDR1 LNHDA, CDR2 SQIVND (reference sequence). Details on this clonotype: A much larger clone lies one base from this, so it may be a read error.

Described time point: before trial treatment. Donors were treated with nivolumab, ipilimumab, aspirin, and low-dose cyclophosphamide and radiotherapy. Gene-specific TRAV and TRBV primers were used for first-strand cDNA, covering alpha and beta chains. The TCRs were subjected to amplification over around 19 PCR cycles employing a constant-region primer in conjunction with a V-primer adapter. A single record per CDR3 protein comes from TCRdb applying MiXCR to the reads. The data contain under 90,000 distinct CDR3 sequences, around 31% of them seen just once; the ten biggest clones take up 8.5% to 14%.

The TCR originated in a female donor with ovarian cancer. The sample in question was PBMCs, obtained before treatment. The chain is built from TRBV19 and TRBJ2-3; possible D gene TRBD2, 6 bases. The DNA of the CDR3 is TGTGCCAGTTCCGGCGGGAATACGCAGTATTTT. This codes for CASSGGNTQYF.